This T cell receptor (beta chain) was identified in a study of blood T cell repertoires in COVID-19. Background on the study: There were acute and convalescent COVID-19 samples, and they came from the United States, Italy and Spain. Sources were T cells, B-cell-depleted T cells, or PBMCs; the material itself was cDNA or gDNA.

The junction had 11 bases not matched to a gene; V was cut back by 10 bases and J by 0 bases. This CDR3 is 16 amino acids long. CDR1 MDHEN and CDR2 SYDVKM come from the germline V gene. Those who participated ranged in age from roughly 18 to 100 years and resided in 20 to 30 US areas. Only in-frame clones appear in the TCRdb table, and some are missing; sequencing was by immunoSEQ multiplex PCR. The sample includes 350,000 to 550,000 clones, roughly 85% of them seen just once. This clone has just one count. Specimen: PBMCs or T cells enriched from blood (not recorded which). The chain carries TRBV28 and TRBJ1-5; 8 bases agree with TRBD1. This receptor was identified in a young woman with acute COVID-19. The CDR3 here is CATKLPTGDSNQPQHF. CDR3 coding DNA: TGTGCCACCAAACTACCGACAGGGGATAGCAATCAGCCCCAGCATTTT.